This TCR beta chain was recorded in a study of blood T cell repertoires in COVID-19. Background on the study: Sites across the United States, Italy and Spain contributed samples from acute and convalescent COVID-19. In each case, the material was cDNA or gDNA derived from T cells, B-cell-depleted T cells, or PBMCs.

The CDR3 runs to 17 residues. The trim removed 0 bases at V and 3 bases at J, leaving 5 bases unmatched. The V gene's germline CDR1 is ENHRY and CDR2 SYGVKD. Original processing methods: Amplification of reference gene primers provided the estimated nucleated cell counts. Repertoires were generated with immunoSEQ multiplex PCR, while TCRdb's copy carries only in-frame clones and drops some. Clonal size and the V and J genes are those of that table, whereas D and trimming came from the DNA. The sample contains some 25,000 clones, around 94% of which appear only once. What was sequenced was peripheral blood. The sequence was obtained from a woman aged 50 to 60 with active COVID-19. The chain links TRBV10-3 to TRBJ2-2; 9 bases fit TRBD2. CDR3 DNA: TGTGCCATCAGTGAGTCTAGCGGGAGAGGGTACACCGGGGAGCTGTTTTTT. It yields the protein CAISESSGRGYTGELFF.